The rows below give T cell receptor beta chains drawn from one sample of a study of blood T cell repertoires in COVID-19. TCRdb's table, derived via immunoSEQ multiplex PCR, lists solely in-frame clones and lacks some. The data show 470,000 or so clones, 70% to 90% seen once. Sequencing was done on a sample of PBMCs or T cells enriched from blood (not recorded which). These receptors originate from a woman aged 18-30 years with acute COVID-19. Each CDR3 is given with its conserved first and last residue.

TRBV5-1 | CASSMELAGFRNEQFF
TRBV9 | CASSVGVVSQPQHF
TRBV7-8 | CASSTGQNSPLHF
TRBV10-3 | CAIRTSIGEQYF
TRBV14 | CASSLGRRVSYEQYF
TRBV24-1 | CATSESAYSPLHF
TRBV19 | CASSIGVRQGNQPQHF
TRBV11-2 | CASSLTLESGYTF
TRBV7-9 | CASSPGTANNEKLFF
TRBV29-1 | CSVGAVYGYTF